Listed here is a single T cell receptor beta chain. Its matching antigen is unknown. The sample is drawn from a study of CXCR3-negative and CXCR3-positive naive CD8 T cells. Turning to the study itself: Total TRB output reached 130 million to 150 million reads, about 1.5 +/- 0.3 million per library.

General study findings and limits: When CXCR3-positive naive cells were set against CXCR3-negative naive cells, the former had more hydrophobic TRB CDR3s. High diversity, comparable across both naive subsets, contrasted with much lower diversity in memory CD8+ cells.

Researchers prepared the TRB cDNA libraries using 5' RACE with UMI labels. TCRdb reworked the 5' RACE reads into one entry per CDR3 protein, no DNA. This sample's table reports some 66,000 distinct CDR3 sequences. Germline V gene lookup returns CDR1 SQVTM and CDR2 ANQGSEA. This CDR3 has 15 residues. CD45RO-CCR7+CD27+CD95- marked naive CD8+ T cells. The J gene is TRBJ2-2, the V gene TRBV29-1; without DNA, the TCRdb call of TRBD1 cannot be checked. This TCR derives from a human donor in good health. Some clones in this sample may be carry-over from other donors' samples. The sequencing sample was made of naive CXCR3- CD8+ T cells from blood. Subset in this sample: CD45RO-CCR7+CD27+CD95- naive CD8+ T cells lacking CXCR3 (TNR3-). CDR3 protein: CSVEVTGRVTGELFF.